In this sample, the clone carrying this T cell receptor beta chain turned up many times. What it recognizes is unknown. The data stem from a study of blood T cells in healthy people across ages. The CDR3 runs 15 residues. V was pared by 4 bases and J by 6 bases, with 6 bases of the junction left unmatched. In germline, CDR1 is LGHDT, CDR2 YNNKEL (reference sequence). General study results and limits: Since the PBMCs were unsorted, naive and antigen-experienced cells could not be conclusively compared. Diversity of TCR beta correlated strongly with naive T cell percentage.

Through a sample-barcoded 5' primer and a J-beta primer mix, a second PCR was run for roughly 7 to 11 cycles. TCRdb passed the 5' RACE reads through MiXCR, listing each CDR3 protein once. This sample has 630,000 or so distinct CDR3 sequences; 32% occur once, and the top ten carry 15%. What was sequenced was blood. This receptor was taken from a woman of 80 years or more in good health. V is TRBV3-1 and J is TRBJ2-1; 10 nucleotides align to TRBD2. The CDR3 is CASSPAAGGPNEQFF. The CDR3 DNA is TGTGCCAGCAGCCCCGCAGCGGGGGGGCCCAATGAGCAGTTCTTC.